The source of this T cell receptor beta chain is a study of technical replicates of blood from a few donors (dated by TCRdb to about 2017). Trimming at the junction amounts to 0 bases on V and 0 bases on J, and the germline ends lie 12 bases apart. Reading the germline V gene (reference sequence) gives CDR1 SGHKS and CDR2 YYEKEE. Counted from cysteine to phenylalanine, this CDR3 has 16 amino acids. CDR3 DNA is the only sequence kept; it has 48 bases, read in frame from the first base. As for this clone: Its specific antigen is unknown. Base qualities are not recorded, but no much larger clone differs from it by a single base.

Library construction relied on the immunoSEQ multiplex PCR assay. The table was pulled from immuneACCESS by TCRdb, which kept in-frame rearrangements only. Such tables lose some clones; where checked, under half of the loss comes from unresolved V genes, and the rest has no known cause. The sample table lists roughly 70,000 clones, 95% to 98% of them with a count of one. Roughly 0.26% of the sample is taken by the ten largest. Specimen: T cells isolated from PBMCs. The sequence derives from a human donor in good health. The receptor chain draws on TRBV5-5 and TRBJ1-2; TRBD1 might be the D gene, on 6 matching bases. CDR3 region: CASSLDPGTTNYGYTF. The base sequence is TGTGCCAGCAGCTTGGATCCTGGGACAACTAACTATGGCTACACCTTC.